Each of the 24 T cell receptor beta chains below was sequenced from the same sample in a study of Ad26.COV2.S vaccination and SARS-CoV-2 variants. Treatment: over 15 received Ad26.COV2.S at low or high dose, single or two shots; several received placebo; per-sample allocation not given. At day 63 after the first vaccine or placebo injection, samples were drawn. The method was immunoSEQ multiplex PCR; TCRdb's version includes in-frame clones alone and lacks a portion of them. The repertoire holds over 400,000 clones, with roughly 90% as singletons. Sequencing was performed on peripheral blood, taken in a trial of Ad26.COV2.S vaccine versus placebo. These receptor sequences come from a person aged 18-60 years who received the Ad26.COV2.S COVID-19 vaccine or a placebo.

V usage is TRBV7-2 and J usage is TRBJ2-7; 9 nucleotides align to TRBD2. Looked up from germline, CDR1 is SGHTA and CDR2 is FQGNSA. The ends lost 5 bases at V and 7 bases at J; junction bases unmatched: 12. The CDR3 runs 15 residues. CDR3: CASSGSGGPQVEQYF. The CDR3 coding sequence is TGTGCCAGCAGCGGGAGCGGGGGGCCCCAGGTGGAGCAGTACTTC.

The chain carries TRBV4-1 and TRBJ2-5, with TRBD2 matching over 8 bases. J lost 5 bases, V lost 2 bases, and 7 bases had no gene match. Germline V gene lookup returns CDR1 MGHRA and CDR2 YSYEKL. CDR3 size: 15 residues. The CDR3 sequence: CASSQSGLGAETQYF. CDR3 sequence (DNA): TGCGCCAGCAGCCAATCGGGACTAGGGGCGGAGACCCAGTACTTC.

This rearrangement joins TRBV7-2 to TRBJ1-2, with TRBD1 matching over 8 bases. V lost 5 bases and J lost 5; bases outside the gene matches: 4. The CDR3 is 13 residues long. Germline lookup yields CDR1 SGHTA and CDR2 FQGNSA. CDR3 amino acids: CASSQDRVYGYTF. CDR3 coding DNA: TGTGCCAGCAGCCAGGACAGGGTTTATGGCTACACCTTC. The full variable domain, completed using reference TRBV7-2 and TRBJ1-2, is GAGVSQSPSNKVTEKGKDVELRCDPISGHTALYWYRQSLGQGLEFLIYFQGNSAPDKSGLPSDRFSAERTGGSVSTLTIQRTQQEDSAVYLCASSQDRVYGYTFGSGTRLTVV.

The rearrangement uses TRBV6-5 and TRBJ1-6; D call uncertain. The V end was cut by 0 bases, the J end by 12 bases, with 12 bases between. The CDR3 loop spans 14 amino acids. Germline V gives CDR1 MNHEY, CDR2 SVGAGI. This CDR3 is CASSYSKGLGPLHF. The CDR3 bases are TGTGCCAGCAGTTACTCGAAAGGGTTGGGACCCCTCCACTTT.

The chain carries TRBV6-5 and TRBJ2-1, with 9 bases lining up with TRBD2. The CDR3 runs 16 residues. The V gene end was trimmed by 2 bases and the J gene end by 2 bases; junction bases not matched to a gene: 4. Germline lookup yields CDR1 MNHEY and CDR2 SVGAGI. The CDR3 is CASSYGTSRPYNEQFF. The CDR3 nucleotides are TGTGCCAGCAGTTACGGGACTAGCAGACCCTACAATGAGCAGTTCTTC.

The chain combines TRBV28 with TRBJ2-1, with 8 nucleotides matching TRBD1. The CDR3 runs to 18 residues. Germline CDR1 reads MDHEN; CDR2 reads SYDVKM. Trimming removed 4 bases from V and 8 bases from J; junction bases left unmatched: 19. CDR3 protein: CASSSNQIGQGISHEQFF. CDR3 in DNA: TGTGCCAGCAGTTCTAACCAAATTGGACAGGGAATCTCCCATGAGCAGTTCTTC. Drawing the rest from reference TRBV28 and TRBJ2-1, the complete variable domain is DVKVTQSSRYLVKRTGEKVFLECVQDMDHENMFWYRQDPGLGLRLIYFSYDVKMKEKGDIPEGYSVSREKKERFSLILESASTNQTSMYLCASSSNQIGQGISHEQFFGPGTRLTVL.

The gene calls are TRBV27 and TRBJ1-2; no clear D. The CDR3 extends over 14 amino acids. The V gene lost 5 bases and the J gene lost 7 bases, with 17 bases spanning the gap. Germline V gene sequence: CDR1 MNHEY, CDR2 SMNVEV (reference sequence). CDR3 sequence: CASSASYLWVGYTF. CDR3 nucleotides: TGTGCCAGCAGTGCTTCGTATCTTTGGGTTGGCTACACCTTC.

In nucleotides, the CDR3 is TGTGCCAGCAGCTTGGACAGGCGCAACACTGAAGCTTTCTTT. This codes for CASSLDRRNTEAFF. The rearrangement joins TRBV7-2 to TRBJ1-1, with TRBD1 matching over 7 bases. The CDR3 runs 14 residues. CDR1 and CDR2 from the germline V gene are SGHTA and FQGNSA. Losses at the gene ends were 3 bases for V and 2 bases for J; bases not matched to a gene: 3.

The chain recombines TRBV15 with TRBJ2-7, with D uncertain. Per the germline V gene, CDR1 is LNHNV and CDR2 is YYDKDF (reference sequence). Deletions cut 3 bases from V and 0 bases from J, with 9 bases between. The CDR3 contains 14 residues. Here the CDR3 DNA reads TGTGCCACCAGCAGGGCGAGGAGCTCCTACGAGCAGTACTTC. Translated, it gives CATSRARSSYEQYF.

V usage is TRBV4-1 and J usage is TRBJ1-4; a possible D gene is TRBD1 (5 bases). Trimming took off 4 bases at V and 4 bases at J, with 13 bases between the two ends. CDR1 and CDR2 (germline): MGHRA, YSYEKL. This CDR3 spans 15 amino acids. DNA for the CDR3: TGCGCCAGCAGCCCCTTAGGGACCTTTAATGAAAAACTGTTTTTT. Protein product: CASSPLGTFNEKLFF.

This chain links TRBV6-5 with TRBJ1-1, with 7 bases identical to TRBD1. Trimming at V came to 0 bases and at J to 0 bases, leaving 1 base not matched to a gene. Germline CDR1 reads MNHEY; CDR2 reads SVGAGI. CDR3 size: 15 residues. CDR3 residues: CASSYSGTVNTEAFF. The DNA of the CDR3 is TGTGCCAGCAGTTACTCGGGGACAGTGAACACTGAAGCTTTCTTT.

This clone showed up just a few times. The genes are TRBV4-3 and TRBJ2-6; the D gene is possibly TRBD2 (6 bases). Germline V gene sequence: CDR1 LGHNA, CDR2 YSLEER. Trimming left V 3 bases short and J 1 base short, with 7 bases between. The CDR3 covers 15 residues. The CDR3, as DNA: TGCGCCAGCAGCCAGGAGGGGTCTGGGGCCAACGTCCTGACTTTC. Its protein is CASSQEGSGANVLTF.

The DNA for the CDR3 is TGTGCCAGCAGCTTACAGGGGTTTAGCACAGATACGCAGTATTTT. Its protein product is CASSLQGFSTDTQYF. The V and J genes are TRBV7-9 and TRBJ2-3; D is possibly TRBD1 (6 bases). The CDR3 runs 15 residues. V dropped 2 bases and J dropped 0 bases, with 9 bases sitting between them. Germline V gives CDR1 SEHNR, CDR2 FQNEAQ (reference sequence).

The rearrangement links TRBV6-6 to TRBJ2-7; D gene ambiguous. This CDR3 spans 12 amino acids. The ends were cut back, 5 bases at V and 0 bases at J, with 5 bases in the middle. The germline V gene encodes CDR1 MNHNY and CDR2 SVGAGI (reference sequence). CDR3 sequence (DNA): TGTGCCAGCAGTCCGGGCTCCTACGAGCAGTACTTC. It yields the protein CASSPGSYEQYF.

The gene calls are TRBV18 and TRBJ1-3; a possible D gene is TRBD1 (5 bases). The germline V gene has CDR1 KGHSH and CDR2 LQKENI. The CDR3 is 17 amino acids. V lost 3 bases to trimming and J lost 0 bases, with 15 bases between them. CDR3: CASSPQNGGDSGNTIYF. The CDR3 nucleotides read TGTGCCAGCTCACCCCAGAATGGGGGGGACTCTGGAAACACCATATATTTT.

This clone was found once. V is TRBV6-5 and J is TRBJ1-2; the D is unclear. V lost 6 bases to trimming and J lost 3 bases, with 17 bases between them. This CDR3 is 15 amino acids long. The germline CDR1 and CDR2 sequences are MNHEY and SVGAGI. Written as DNA, the CDR3 is TGTGCCAGCAGGATAGAGACATCCACCTACTATGGCTACACCTTC. Its protein is CASRIETSTYYGYTF.

The V call is TRBV6-2 or TRBV6-3, the J call TRBJ2-3; no firm D call. This CDR3 is 15 amino acids long. Per germline, CDR1 MNHEY and CDR2 SVGEGT. Deletions cut 5 bases from V and 4 bases from J, with 16 bases between. The CDR3 nucleotides are TGTGCCAGCAGTCCCCGAGTTGGAAACCCAGATACGCAGTATTTT. The encoded protein is CASSPRVGNPDTQYF.

The genes are TRBV18 and TRBJ2-5; D may be TRBD1 (6 bases). Trimming cost V 1 base and J 4 bases, with 22 bases left between them. Germline V gene data show CDR1 as KGHSH and CDR2 as LQKENI. The CDR3 covers 18 residues. CDR3 in amino acids: CASSPQATGFGSRETQYF. CDR3 in DNA: TGTGCCAGCTCACCACAGGCAACAGGGTTTGGTTCGAGAGAGACCCAGTACTTC.

As regards this clone: Other DNA sequences in this specimen translate into the identical CDR3. The chain recombines TRBV19 with TRBJ1-2; D gene unclear. The V gene's germline CDR1 is LNHDA and CDR2 SQIVND (reference sequence). V was trimmed by 1 base and J by 4 bases, leaving 7 bases between them. CDR3 length equals 13 residues. CDR3 residues: CASSIGQLYGYTF. The CDR3 coding sequence is TGTGCCAGTAGTATAGGGCAGCTCTATGGCTACACCTTC.

The CDR3 is CASGGQGTLNYGYTF. CDR3 nucleotides: TGTGCCAGCGGTGGACAGGGGACGCTAAACTATGGCTACACCTTC. The chain links TRBV7-9 to TRBJ1-2; 9 bases are shared with TRBD1. The CDR3 has 15 amino acids. Trimming took 8 bases from V and 2 from J; bases not matched to a gene: 9. Germline V gene sequence: CDR1 SEHNR, CDR2 FQNEAQ (reference sequence). Full variable domain (outside the CDR3, taken from reference TRBV7-9 and TRBJ1-2): DTGVSQNPRHKITKRGQNVTFRCDPISEHNRLYWYRQTLGQGPEFLTYFQNEAQLEKSRLLSDRFSAERPKGSFSTLEIQRTEQGDSAMYLCASGGQGTLNYGYTFGSGTRLTVV.

The V gene is TRBV27, the J gene TRBJ1-1, with D perhaps TRBD1 (6 bases). CDR3 length: 16 amino acids. Deletions cut 0 bases from V and 4 bases from J, with 15 bases between. Germline lookup yields CDR1 MNHEY and CDR2 SMNVEV (reference sequence). The CDR3, as DNA: TGTGCCAGCAGTTTATCAGGGAGCACAGGGCCCACTGAAGCTTTCTTT. This gives the protein CASSLSGSTGPTEAFF.

This chain joins TRBV7-9 and TRBJ1-5, with TRBD1 as a possible D gene (6 bases). The CDR3 has 16 amino acids. Germline V gene data show CDR1 as SEHNR and CDR2 as FQNEAQ (reference sequence). V was shortened by 8 bases and J by 2 bases, with 19 bases between the two germline ends. The CDR3 loop is CASGGGAGAGNQPQHF. The CDR3 DNA reads TGTGCCAGCGGGGGCGGTGCGGGGGCTGGCAATCAGCCCCAGCATTTT. Full variable domain (outside the CDR3, taken from reference TRBV7-9 and TRBJ1-5): DTGVSQNPRHKITKRGQNVTFRCDPISEHNRLYWYRQTLGQGPEFLTYFQNEAQLEKSRLLSDRFSAERPKGSFSTLEIQRTEQGDSAMYLCASGGGAGAGNQPQHFGDGTRLSIL.

CDR3 protein: CASSLVGGAPSNTEAFF. The CDR3 region has the DNA TGCGCCAGCAGCTTGGTGGGGGGGGCCCCCTCGAACACTGAAGCTTTCTTT. The chain employs TRBV5-1 and TRBJ1-1; a possible D gene is TRBD1 (6 bases). The CDR3 is 17 amino acids. The V end was cut by 0 bases, the J end by 1 base, with 16 bases between. Germline V gives CDR1 SGHRS, CDR2 YFSETQ.

CDR3 residues: CASSEDRSASGNTIYF. The DNA for the CDR3 is TGCGCCAGCAGTGAAGACAGATCGGCTTCTGGAAACACCATATATTTT. The chain couples TRBV10-1 to TRBJ1-3; D might be TRBD1 (5 bases). The CDR3 extends over 16 amino acids. The germline gives CDR1 WNHNN, CDR2 SYGVQD (reference sequence). V lost 3 bases and J 1 base, leaving 13 bases between the germline ends.